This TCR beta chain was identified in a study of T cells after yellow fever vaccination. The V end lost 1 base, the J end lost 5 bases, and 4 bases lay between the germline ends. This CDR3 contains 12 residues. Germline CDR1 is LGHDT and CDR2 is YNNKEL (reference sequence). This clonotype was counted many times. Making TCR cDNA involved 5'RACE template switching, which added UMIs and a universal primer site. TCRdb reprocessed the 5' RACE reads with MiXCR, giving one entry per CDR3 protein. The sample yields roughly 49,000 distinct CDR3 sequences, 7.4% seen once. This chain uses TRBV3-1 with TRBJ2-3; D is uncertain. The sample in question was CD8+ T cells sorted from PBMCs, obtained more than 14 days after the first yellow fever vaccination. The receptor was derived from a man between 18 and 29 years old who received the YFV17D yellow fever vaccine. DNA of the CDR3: TGTGCCAGCAGCCAAGGAGTAGATACGCAGTATTTT. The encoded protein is CASSQGVDTQYF.